The next 28 T cell receptor beta chains were all read from a single sample in a study of CD8 T cells in ankylosing spondylitis. A single record per CDR3 protein comes from TCRdb applying MiXCR to the 5' RACE reads. The sample shows about 250,000 distinct CDR3 sequences, roughly a third of them seen only once. Sequenced: blood, either unsorted or a sorted T cell fraction (not recorded which). All receptors derive from a male donor with ankylosing spondylitis or in good health (not recorded which).

This clonotype was picked up a small number of times. The V call is TRBV6-2 or TRBV6-3, the J call TRBJ1-1; D possibly corresponds to TRBD1 (6 bases). Per the germline V gene, CDR1 is MNHEY and CDR2 is SVGEGT. The CDR3 sequence is 16 residues long. The V gene lost 5 bases and the J gene lost 3 bases, with 19 bases spanning the gap. The CDR3 here is CASSPGGLGGYTEAFF. DNA for the CDR3: TGTGCCAGCAGTCCCGGGGGCCTCGGGGGGTACACTGAAGCTTTCTTT.

Only a few counts were recorded for this clonotype. V usage is TRBV7-2 and J usage is TRBJ2-5, with 9 positions matching TRBD2. The CDR3 has 14 residues. CDR1 is SGHTA, CDR2 FQGNSA, per germline. Trimming cost V 4 bases and J 5 bases; bases outside gene matches: 5. The chain's CDR3 is CASSSRTSVETQYF. The CDR3 DNA reads TGTGCCAGCAGCTCACGGACTAGCGTTGAGACCCAGTACTTC.

The rearrangement joins TRBV29-1 to TRBJ1-1, with D perhaps matching TRBD1 (5 bases). CDR1 SQVTM and CDR2 ANQGSEA come from the germline V gene. This CDR3 comprises 13 residues. The ends were cut back, 4 bases at V and 1 base at J, with 10 bases in the middle. For the CDR3, the DNA is TGCAGCGTTGGCGGGGACTCGAACACTGAAGCTTTCTTT. Translated: CSVGGDSNTEAFF.

This clonotype showed up many times. V is TRBV6-5 and J is TRBJ2-3; D uncertain. Germline V lookup: CDR1 MNHEY, CDR2 SVGAGI. The CDR3 covers 15 residues. V lost 4 bases to trimming and J lost 2 bases, with 13 bases between them. CDR3 loop: CASSSGPWDTDTQYF. The CDR3 nucleotides are TGTGCCAGCAGTTCCGGCCCCTGGGACACAGATACGCAGTATTTT.

The CDR3 reads CATRECEKLFF. For the CDR3, the DNA is TGTGCCACCCGAGAGTGTGAAAAACTGTTTTTT. The chain employs TRBV24-1 and TRBJ1-4; D gene unclear. There are 11 residues in the CDR3. V was clipped by 9 bases and J by 7 bases, with 8 bases between them. Germline loops: CDR1 KGHDR, CDR2 SFDVKD.

This clonotype has only a few counts. The rearrangement joins TRBV20-1 to TRBJ2-5; 15 bases match TRBD2. The CDR3 is made up of 15 amino acids. V lost 3 bases, J lost 4 bases, and 3 bases stayed unmatched. Germline lookup yields CDR1 DFQATT and CDR2 SNEGSKA (reference sequence). This CDR3 reads CSASGLAGGPETQYF. The CDR3 DNA reads as TGCAGTGCTAGTGGACTAGCGGGGGGGCCAGAGACCCAGTACTTC.

V is TRBV2 and J is TRBJ1-2, with D perhaps matching TRBD1 (5 bases). The CDR3 covers 15 residues. Germline CDR1 SNHLY, CDR2 FYNNEI. V was trimmed by 7 bases and J by 1 base, leaving 16 bases between them. The CDR3 region is CASNRDAQVNYGYTF. The DNA of the CDR3 is TGTGCCAGCAACCGGGATGCACAGGTTAACTATGGCTACACCTTC. Based on the CDR3 plus reference TRBV2 and TRBJ1-2, the full variable domain is EPEVTQTPSHQVTQMGQEVILRCVPISNHLYFYWYRQILGQKVEFLVSFYNNEISEKSEIFDDQFSVERPDGSNFTLKIRSTKLEDSAMYFCASNRDAQVNYGYTFGSGTRLTVV.

This sequence joins TRBV20-1 and TRBJ2-1; a weak D match, TRBD2 (6 bases). The CDR3 loop spans 15 amino acids. Germline V gene data show CDR1 as DFQATT and CDR2 as SNEGSKA (reference sequence). V was pared by 2 bases and J by 4 bases, with 15 bases between. The CDR3, as DNA: TGCAGTGCTAGATCCGGGAGAGGCTCATACAATGAGCAGTTCTTC. It is translated as CSARSGRGSYNEQFF.

The V and J genes are TRBV20-1 and TRBJ1-4; 8 bases agree with TRBD1. CDR3 length: 16 residues. Germline V lookup: CDR1 DFQATT, CDR2 SNEGSKA (reference sequence). J was trimmed by 0 bases and V by 2 bases; bases with no gene match: 5. Written as DNA, the CDR3 is TGCAGTGCTAGACCAGGACAGGGATCAACTAATGAAAAACTGTTTTTT. Encoded protein: CSARPGQGSTNEKLFF.

This clonotype showed up just once. This sequence joins TRBV27 and TRBJ1-4; no clear D. The CDR3 consists of 14 residues. Germline lookup yields CDR1 MNHEY and CDR2 SMNVEV (reference sequence). V was trimmed by 5 bases and J by 8 bases, leaving 15 bases between them. CDR3 bases: TGTGCCAGCAGTCCCGGATTGAGCCGGGAAAAACTGTTTTTT. It is translated as CASSPGLSREKLFF.

The chain couples TRBV12-3 or TRBV12-4 to TRBJ1-1; D not resolved. This CDR3 comprises 13 residues. V was trimmed by 4 bases and J by 1 base, leaving 7 bases between them. This CDR3 is CASSYPGNTEAFF. DNA for the CDR3: TGTGCCAGCAGTTATCCCGGGAACACTGAAGCTTTCTTT.

This chain links TRBV15 with TRBJ2-1, with TRBD1 as a possible D gene (6 bases). CDR3 length: 14 amino acids. CDR1 and CDR2 from the germline V gene are LNHNV and YYDKDF (reference sequence). Trimming took 5 bases from V and 9 from J, leaving 17 bases between them. The CDR3 region is CATSQGPRSSEQFF. The CDR3 region has the DNA TGTGCCACCAGCCAGGGGCCTCGGTCCAGTGAGCAGTTCTTC.

This clonotype was counted only a few times. The CDR3, as DNA: TGCAGTGCTAGAGATGGGGGTAGCACAGATACGCAGTATTTT. It translates to CSARDGGSTDTQYF. The chain recombines TRBV20-1 with TRBJ2-3; D tentatively fits TRBD1 or TRBD2 (5 bases each). From germline, CDR1 is DFQATT and CDR2 SNEGSKA (reference sequence). The V end was cut by 0 bases, the J end by 0 bases, with 7 bases between. The CDR3 has 14 residues.

The V and J genes are TRBV29-1 and TRBJ1-1, with D tentatively TRBD1 (5 bases). V lost 1 base and J lost 10, with 10 bases in between. The length of the CDR3 is 11 residues. Germline V gene data show CDR1 as SQVTM and CDR2 as ANQGSEA. Here the CDR3 reads CSVEGDLGAFF. Written as DNA, the CDR3 is TGCAGCGTTGAAGGGGACCTCGGAGCTTTCTTT.

The V gene is TRBV5-8, the J gene TRBJ1-1; 7 nucleotides align to TRBD1. Losses at the gene ends were 0 bases for V and 4 bases for J; bases not matched to a gene: 6. Germline V CDR1 and CDR2: SGHTS, YDEGEE. This CDR3 has 15 amino acids. The CDR3 DNA is TGTGCCAGCAGCTTGGGGACAGGCGGGGCCACTGAAGCTTTCTTT. Translated, it gives CASSLGTGGATEAFF.

Comment on this clonotype: A read error may account for a junction end that differs from germline. This chain uses TRBV20-1 with TRBJ2-5; TRBD1 matches at 7 bases. The CDR3 sequence is 17 residues long. Germline V gives CDR1 DFQATT, CDR2 SNEGSKA (reference sequence). CDR3 region: CCARDRAPRGLGETQYF. CDR3 nucleotides: TGCTGTGCTAGAGATCGGGCCCCGAGGGGGCTAGGAGAGACCCAGTACTTC.

The chain couples TRBV12-3 or TRBV12-4 to TRBJ2-5, with TRBD2 identical over 8 bases. V dropped 5 bases and J dropped 2; count of bases not matched to a gene: 10. The CDR3 is made up of 16 amino acids. The chain's CDR3 is CASSRTGTRVQETQYF. Here the CDR3 DNA reads TGTGCCAGCAGTCGTACCGGGACTAGGGTTCAAGAGACCCAGTACTTC.

This clonotype was observed a handful of times. This sequence joins TRBV6-1 and TRBJ1-4, with D unclear. The V gene lost 5 bases and the J gene lost 4 bases, with 11 bases spanning the gap. Germline assignment: CDR1 MNHNS and CDR2 SASEGT. There are 14 residues in the CDR3. The CDR3, as DNA: TGTGCCAGCAGTCCAGGCGATATTAATGAAAAACTGTTTTTT. It is translated as CASSPGDINEKLFF.

V is TRBV20-1 and J is TRBJ2-5; D is ambiguous. Per the germline V gene, CDR1 is DFQATT and CDR2 is SNEGSKA (reference sequence). V lost 6 bases and J lost 5, with 25 bases in between. This CDR3 spans 16 amino acids. The CDR3 here is CSAADASPGKTETQYF. The CDR3 DNA sequence: TGCAGTGCAGCCGATGCCTCCCCCGGCAAAACGGAGACCCAGTACTTC.

The CDR3 coding sequence is TGTGCCAGCAGCCAAACGTGGGCAGGGACTCGAGAAAAACTGTTTTTT. Translating gives CASSQTWAGTREKLFF. This chain joins TRBV3-1 and TRBJ1-4; D possibly corresponds to TRBD1 (5 bases). Trimming stripped 2 bases from V and 8 bases from J, with 18 bases between. The CDR3 runs 16 residues. Germline-derived CDR1 and CDR2 are LGHDT and YNNKEL (reference sequence).

The CDR3 DNA is TGTGCCAGCAGCTTAGAAGTCCCCAATGAGCAGTTCTTC. Its translation is CASSLEVPNEQFF. This chain links TRBV7-9 with TRBJ2-1, with unresolved D. V dropped 1 base and J dropped 6 bases, with 7 bases sitting between them. There are 13 residues in the CDR3. CDR1 is SEHNR, CDR2 FQNEAQ, per germline (reference sequence).

The rearrangement links TRBV15 to TRBJ1-3; D gene uncertain. There are 16 residues in the CDR3. V was pared by 1 base and J by 2 bases, with 12 bases between. Germline values: CDR1 LNHNV, CDR2 YYDKDF (reference sequence). Written as DNA, the CDR3 is TGTGCCACCAGCAGAGTTGGAGTCTACACTGGAAACACCATATATTTT. Translation: CATSRVGVYTGNTIYF.

CDR3 sequence: CAIGTSGGETQYF. CDR3 DNA sequence: TGTGCCATCGGGACTAGCGGGGGAGAGACCCAGTACTTC. The rearrangement joins TRBV10-3 to TRBJ2-5; 14 positions agree with TRBD2. V shed 8 bases and J 4 bases; nucleotides not matched to a gene: 0. The CDR3 runs 13 residues. Per the germline V gene, CDR1 is ENHRY and CDR2 is SYGVKD.

The chain couples TRBV11-2 to TRBJ1-6; maybe TRBD1 (5 bases). In germline, CDR1 is SGHAT, CDR2 FQNNGV. The CDR3 is made up of 14 amino acids. V lost 1 base and J 11 bases, leaving 12 bases between the germline ends. In DNA, the CDR3 is TGTGCCAGCAGCTTAGCCGCAGGGTTCCCACCCCTCCACTTT. It codes for CASSLAAGFPPLHF. Drawing the rest from reference TRBV11-2 and TRBJ1-6, the complete variable domain is EAGVAQSPRYKIIEKRQSVAFWCNPISGHATLYWYQQILGQGPKLLIQFQNNGVVDDSQLPKDRFSAERLKGVDSTLKIQPAKLEDSAVYLCASSLAAGFPPLHFGNGTRLTVT.

This clonotype was found a few times. The gene calls are TRBV29-1 and TRBJ2-1, with 9 bases identical to TRBD1. From germline, CDR1 is SQVTM and CDR2 ANQGSEA. Trimming took 7 bases from V and 15 from J; bases not matched to a gene: 10. This CDR3 has 11 amino acids. In nucleotides, the CDR3 is TGCAGCGCCCGGTGGGGGACAGGGCGGTTCTTC. It is translated as CSARWGTGRFF.

This chain connects TRBV6-5 to TRBJ1-2; D not certain. V lost 2 bases to trimming and J lost 4 bases, with 14 bases between them. The CDR3 sequence is 15 residues long. Germline CDR1 reads MNHEY; CDR2 reads SVGAGI. DNA of the CDR3: TGTGCCAGCAGTTACCCCAGCCTACTTGTCTATGGCTACACCTTC. Amino acid sequence: CASSYPSLLVYGYTF.

The chain carries TRBV20-1 and TRBJ2-5; 10 positions agree with TRBD2. The CDR3 loop spans 15 amino acids. Germline V lookup: CDR1 DFQATT, CDR2 SNEGSKA (reference sequence). With V trimmed by 6 bases and J by 0 bases, 7 bases remained unmatched. CDR3 loop: CSAAGTSEHQETQYF. The CDR3 DNA sequence: TGCAGTGCCGCAGGGACTAGCGAACACCAAGAGACCCAGTACTTC.

This clonotype was recorded many times. The chain joins TRBV29-1 to TRBJ2-1; the match to TRBD2 covers 9 bases. After removal of 4 bases from V and 3 bases from J, the junction contained 4 bases not matched to a gene. This CDR3 has 14 amino acids. Per germline, CDR1 SQVTM and CDR2 ANQGSEA. CDR3 sequence reads: CSVVGGGGYNEQFF. The CDR3 DNA reads as TGCAGCGTTGTAGGCGGGGGGGGCTACAATGAGCAGTTCTTC.